This T cell receptor (beta chain) was recorded in a study of blood T cell repertoires in COVID-19. Study-level background: Acute-phase and convalescent COVID-19 samples originated in the United States, Italy and Spain. The cDNA or gDNA used as material had been derived from T cells, B-cell-depleted T cells, or PBMCs.

Profiled with immunoSEQ multiplex PCR; TCRdb holds only in-frame clones, not every one. The sample shows about 310,000 clones, roughly 89% of them seen only once. CDR3 length: 14 amino acids. V dropped 0 bases and J dropped 7 bases, with 10 bases sitting between them. Germline V gene sequence: CDR1 LNHDA, CDR2 SQIVND (reference sequence). The chain links TRBV19 to TRBJ1-5; D gene unclear. The sequencing input was PBMCs or T cells enriched from blood (not recorded which). The clonotype originates from a woman under 30 with acute COVID-19. The CDR3 nucleotides are TGTGCCAGTAGTATAGATGCGGGGAGCCAGCCCCAGCATTTT. Its protein product is CASSIDAGSQPQHF.